This TCR beta chain is drawn from a study of graft-versus-host responses after intestinal transplantation. Looking at the study overall: Recipients had transplants, and these were multivisceral, liver-intestinal, or isolated intestinal. Uniformly, recipients were administered anti-thymocyte globulin induction with subsequent tacrolimus and steroids for approximately three years.

The data were produced by immunoSEQ multiplex PCR, yet TCRdb's version contains in-frame clones alone and is incomplete. The table shows tens of thousands of clones, with roughly 92% occurring only once. Germline-derived CDR1 and CDR2 are LNHDA and SQIVND (reference sequence). The CDR3 extends over 15 amino acids. The V gene lost 3 bases and the J gene lost 3 bases, with 14 bases spanning the gap. Study observations and caveats: GvH clones occurred in recipient marrow; some first appeared in ileum or blood. Early declines in HvG clones that occurred post-transplant were associated with peak circulating GvH clone levels.

Turning to this clone: Its antigen is not known.

The chain recombines TRBV19 with TRBJ1-1; maybe TRBD1 (6 bases). The TCR comes from a human donor who received an intestinal transplant. The sample was unstimulated CD4+ T cells sorted from spleen or lymph node cells, taken before intestinal transplant. CDR3 sequence: CASSMEQGGYTEAFF. The CDR3, as DNA: TGTGCCAGTAGTATGGAACAGGGCGGGTACACTGAAGCTTTCTTT.